This T cell receptor beta chain appears in the sequencing data of a study of blood T cells in healthy people across ages. With 2 bases removed from V and 7 bases from J, the gap between germline ends came to 12 bases. Germline V gene lookup returns CDR1 SEHNR and CDR2 FQNEAQ (reference sequence). The CDR3 runs to 14 residues. This clonotype has more than one count but fewer than ten. Sample-barcoded 5' priming and a J-beta primer mix drove a second PCR of about 6 to 12 cycles. Via MiXCR, TCRdb re-called the 5' RACE reads, giving one row per CDR3 protein. The table shows 1.5 million to 2 million distinct CDR3 sequences, with 28% occurring only once.

This sequence originates from a woman in her twenties or thirties in good health. This chain uses TRBV7-9 with TRBJ2-4; D gene ambiguous. The sequencing input was blood. The CDR3 region has the DNA TGTGCCAGCAGCTTAACACTGTCTGGGAACATTCAGTACTTC. Protein product: CASSLTLSGNIQYF. Using reference TRBV7-9 and TRBJ2-4 for the parts outside the CDR3, the full variable domain is DTGVSQNPRHKITKRGQNVTFRCDPISEHNRLYWYRQTLGQGPEFLTYFQNEAQLEKSRLLSDRFSAERPKGSFSTLEIQRTEQGDSAMYLCASSLTLSGNIQYFGAGTRLSVL.